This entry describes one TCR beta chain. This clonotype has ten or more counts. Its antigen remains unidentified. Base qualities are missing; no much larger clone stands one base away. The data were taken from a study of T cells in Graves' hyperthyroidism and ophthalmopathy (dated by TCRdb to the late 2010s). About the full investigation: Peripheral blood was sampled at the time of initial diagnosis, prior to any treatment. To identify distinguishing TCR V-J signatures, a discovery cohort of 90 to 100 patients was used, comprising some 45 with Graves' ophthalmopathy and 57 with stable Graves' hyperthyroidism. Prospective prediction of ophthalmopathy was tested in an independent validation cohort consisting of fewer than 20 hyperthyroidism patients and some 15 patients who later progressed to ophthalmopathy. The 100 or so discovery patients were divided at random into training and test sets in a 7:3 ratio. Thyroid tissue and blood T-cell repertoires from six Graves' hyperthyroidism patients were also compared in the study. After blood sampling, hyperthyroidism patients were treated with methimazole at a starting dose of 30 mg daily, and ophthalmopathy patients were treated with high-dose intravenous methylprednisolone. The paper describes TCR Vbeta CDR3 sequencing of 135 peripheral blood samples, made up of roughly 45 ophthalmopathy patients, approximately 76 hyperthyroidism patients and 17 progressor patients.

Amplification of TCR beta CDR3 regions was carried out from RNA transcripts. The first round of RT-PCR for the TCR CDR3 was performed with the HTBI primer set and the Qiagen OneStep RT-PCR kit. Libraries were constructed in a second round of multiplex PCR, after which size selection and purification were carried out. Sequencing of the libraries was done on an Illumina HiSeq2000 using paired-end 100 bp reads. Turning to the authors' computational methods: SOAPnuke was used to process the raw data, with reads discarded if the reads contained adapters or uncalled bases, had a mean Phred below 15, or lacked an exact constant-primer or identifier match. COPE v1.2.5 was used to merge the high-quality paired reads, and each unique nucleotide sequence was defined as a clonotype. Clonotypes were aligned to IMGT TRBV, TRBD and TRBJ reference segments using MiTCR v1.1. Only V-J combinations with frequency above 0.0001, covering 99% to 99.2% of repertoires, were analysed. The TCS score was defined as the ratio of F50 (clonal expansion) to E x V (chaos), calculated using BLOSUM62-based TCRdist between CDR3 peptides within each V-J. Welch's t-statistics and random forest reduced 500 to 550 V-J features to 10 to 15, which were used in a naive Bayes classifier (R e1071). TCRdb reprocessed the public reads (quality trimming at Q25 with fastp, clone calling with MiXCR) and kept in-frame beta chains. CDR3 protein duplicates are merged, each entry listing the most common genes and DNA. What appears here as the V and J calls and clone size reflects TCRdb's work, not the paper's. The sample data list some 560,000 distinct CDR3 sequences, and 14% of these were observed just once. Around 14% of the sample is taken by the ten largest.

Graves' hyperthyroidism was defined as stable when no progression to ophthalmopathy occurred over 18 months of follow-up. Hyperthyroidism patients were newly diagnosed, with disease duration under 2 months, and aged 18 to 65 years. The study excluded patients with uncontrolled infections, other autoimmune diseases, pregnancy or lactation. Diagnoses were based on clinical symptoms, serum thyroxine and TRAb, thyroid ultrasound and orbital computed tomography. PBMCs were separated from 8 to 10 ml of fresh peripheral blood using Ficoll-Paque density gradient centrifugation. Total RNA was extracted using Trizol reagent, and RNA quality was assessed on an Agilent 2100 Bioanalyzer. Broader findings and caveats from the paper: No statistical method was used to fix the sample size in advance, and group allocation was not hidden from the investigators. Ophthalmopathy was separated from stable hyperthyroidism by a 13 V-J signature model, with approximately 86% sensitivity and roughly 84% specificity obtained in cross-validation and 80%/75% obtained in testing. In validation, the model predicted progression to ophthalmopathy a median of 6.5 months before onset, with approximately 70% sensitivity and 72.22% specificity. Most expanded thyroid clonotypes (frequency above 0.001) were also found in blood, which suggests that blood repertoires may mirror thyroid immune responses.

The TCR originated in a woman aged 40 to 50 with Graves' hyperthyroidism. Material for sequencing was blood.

CDR3 reads: CASKTSGFTDTQYF. The sequenced DNA: TGTGCCAGCAAGACTAGCGGGTTCACAGATACGCAGTATTTT. Recombination joined TRBV10-3 with TRBJ2-3; a stretch of 10 junction bases matches TRBD2. Reading the germline V gene gives CDR1 ENHRY and CDR2 SYGVKD. Ends trimmed: V by 10 bases, J by 2 bases; bases unmatched to a gene: 6. The CDR3 runs 14 residues from the cysteine to the phenylalanine. The sequence is cut down to CDR3 DNA, 42 bases in frame from base 1.